Following are 13 T cell receptor beta chains from one sample sequenced in a study of patients and donors after allogeneic stem cell transplantation. TCRdb recomputed calls from the RT-PCR reads with MiXCR, one row per CDR3 protein. Of approximately 160,000 distinct CDR3 sequences in the sample, about 32% are singletons; the top ten hold less than 3.5%. Sequences were obtained from blood, either unsorted or a sorted T cell fraction (not recorded which). These receptor sequences come from a human donor who was either an allogeneic HSCT recipient or a stem cell or donor lymphocyte infusion donor (not recorded which). It is not recorded whose cells these are; they may come from a transplant donor.

This clonotype showed up just a few times. The chain joins TRBV25-1 to TRBJ2-2; 7 bases align to TRBD2. The CDR3 runs 14 residues. Germline CDR1 is MGHDK and CDR2 is SYGVNS. V dropped 4 bases and J dropped 3; count of bases not matched to a gene: 2. The CDR3 loop is CASSGSGYTGELFF. CDR3 DNA sequence: TGTGCCAGCAGTGGTAGCGGGTACACCGGGGAGCTGTTTTTT.

The rearrangement uses TRBV6-5 and TRBJ2-1, with D maybe TRBD2 (6 bases). V shed 4 bases and J shed 0 bases, with 10 bases lying between them. The CDR3 is 15 amino acids. CDR1 and CDR2 from the germline V gene are MNHEY and SVGAGI. CDR3 in amino acids: CASSWGLSSYNEQFF. DNA of the CDR3: TGTGCCAGCAGTTGGGGACTGAGCTCCTACAATGAGCAGTTCTTC.

V gene TRBV4-3 combines with J gene TRBJ2-7; the D call may be TRBD1 or TRBD2 (5 bases each). The germline V gene encodes CDR1 LGHNA and CDR2 YSLEER. The CDR3 has 17 amino acids. Trimming pared 2 bases from V and 0 bases from J, leaving 17 bases between. Written as DNA, the CDR3 is TGCGCCAGCAGCCAACAAATTGGGACCGCCAGCTCCTACGAGCAGTACTTC. Translation gives CASSQQIGTASSYEQYF.

The genes are TRBV4-1 and TRBJ1-2; maybe TRBD1 (6 bases). Germline V lookup: CDR1 MGHRA, CDR2 YSYEKL. V lost 1 base and J lost 4, with 10 bases in between. There are 14 residues in the CDR3. CDR3: CASSQGRGGYGYTF. In nucleotides, the CDR3 is TGCGCCAGCAGCCAAGGGAGGGGGGGCTATGGCTACACCTTC.

The chain uses TRBV7-2 and TRBJ2-1; TRBD2 is a possible D gene (5 bases). The V gene's germline CDR1 is SGHTA and CDR2 FQGNSA. The V gene lost 7 bases and the J gene lost 3 bases, with 16 bases spanning the gap. The CDR3 length is 15 residues. CDR3 in amino acids: CASTHDGNGYNEQFF. In nucleotides, the CDR3 is TGTGCCAGCACCCACGACGGGAATGGCTACAATGAGCAGTTCTTC.

This clonotype was seen only a few times. This chain joins TRBV27 and TRBJ2-3; D remains ambiguous. Trimming removed 9 bases at V and 5 bases at J, with 6 bases between. Germline V CDR1 and CDR2: MNHEY, SMNVEV (reference sequence). The length of the CDR3 is 10 residues. CDR3 amino acids: CASIGDTQYF. CDR3 coding DNA: TGTGCCAGTATAGGAGATACGCAGTATTTT.

The rearrangement links TRBV12-3 or TRBV12-4 to TRBJ2-5, with D possibly matching TRBD1 (5 bases). V lost 5 bases, J lost 1 base, and 11 bases lay in between. The CDR3 loop spans 14 amino acids. Here the CDR3 reads CASSPSDSQETQYF. The CDR3, as DNA: TGTGCCAGCAGTCCGAGCGACAGCCAAGAGACCCAGTACTTC.

The chain couples TRBV4-1 to TRBJ2-1; a weak D match, TRBD2 (6 bases). Germline-derived CDR1 and CDR2 are MGHRA and YSYEKL. The CDR3 is 15 amino acids. V was cut by 4 bases and J by 0 bases, with 10 bases left in between. Here the CDR3 DNA reads TGCGCCAGCAGCCGGGACTCAAGCTCCTACAATGAGCAGTTCTTC. Translating gives CASSRDSSSYNEQFF.

The chain couples TRBV7-9 to TRBJ2-5; 7 bases agree with TRBD1. J lost 1 base, V lost 3 bases, and 2 bases had no gene match. The CDR3 covers 14 residues. Germline CDR1 and CDR2: SEHNR and FQNEAQ (reference sequence). The CDR3 DNA is TGTGCCAGCAGCTTGGGACAGCCCCAAGAGACCCAGTACTTC. This translates into CASSLGQPQETQYF.

V is TRBV28 and J is TRBJ2-7; 10 bases agree with TRBD1. The germline CDR1 and CDR2 sequences are MDHEN and SYDVKM. CDR3 length: 16 residues. Trimming took 4 bases from V and 0 from J; bases not matched to a gene: 6. The CDR3 coding sequence is TGTGCCAGCAGTTCGGGACAGGGGATCCACTCCTACGAGCAGTACTTC. Its translation: CASSSGQGIHSYEQYF.

V usage is TRBV5-1 and J usage is TRBJ2-1; tentative D call: TRBD2 (6 bases). The CDR3 runs to 14 residues. CDR1 and CDR2 (germline): SGHRS, YFSETQ. V was shortened by 1 base and J by 7 bases, with 12 bases between the two germline ends. CDR3 nucleotide sequence: TGCGCCAGCAGCTTGATCACGGGAGTTAATGAGCAGTTCTTC. It yields the protein CASSLITGVNEQFF. The entire variable domain, with the rest obtained from reference TRBV5-1 and TRBJ2-1, is as follows: KAGVTQTPRYLIKTRGQQVTLSCSPISGHRSVSWYQQTPGQGLQFLFEYFSETQRNKGNFPGRFSGRQFSNSRSEMNVSTLELGDSALYLCASSLITGVNEQFFGPGTRLTVL.

This clonotype was detected a few times. The chain recombines TRBV5-1 with TRBJ1-1, with 9 nucleotides matching TRBD1. Germline V gene lookup returns CDR1 SGHRS and CDR2 YFSETQ. V lost 4 bases, J lost 2 bases, and 9 bases stayed unmatched. This CDR3 has 16 residues. The CDR3 sequence is CASSPLGQGANTEAFF. The DNA of the CDR3 is TGCGCCAGCAGCCCCTTGGGACAGGGAGCTAACACTGAAGCTTTCTTT.

The chain is built from TRBV5-1 and TRBJ2-3; 9 nucleotides align to TRBD2. The CDR3 sequence is 15 residues long. Germline V lookup: CDR1 SGHRS, CDR2 YFSETQ. Trimming at V came to 2 bases and at J to 1 base, leaving 2 bases not matched to a gene. The CDR3 bases are TGCGCCAGCAGCTTACCTAGCGGGGGCACAGATACGCAGTATTTT. This codes for CASSLPSGGTDTQYF.